The 21 T cell receptor beta chains presented below share a single source sample, sequenced in a study of pediatric ulcerative colitis. The rectum was sampled with one to two pinch biopsies at colonoscopy. Method: immunoSEQ multiplex PCR; TCRdb's copy keeps in-frame clones and lacks some. Seen here are more than 40,000 clones, about 79% observed once, and the top ten hold 3.5% to 4.5%. The sample was gut tissue. The source of these receptors is a girl between 5 and 17 years old with moderate ulcerative colitis.

V is TRBV7-3 and J is TRBJ2-1, with 10 bases lining up with TRBD2. Trimming took 5 bases from V and 8 from J; bases not matched to a gene: 9. Germline CDR1 reads SGHTA; CDR2 reads FQGTGA. The CDR3 extends over 15 amino acids. The CDR3 protein is CASSQPSSGGYEQFF. CDR3 in DNA: TGTGCCAGCAGCCAGCCCTCTAGCGGGGGTTATGAGCAGTTCTTC.

This chain joins TRBV10-2 and TRBJ2-2; D unclear. Germline CDR1 and CDR2: WSHSY and SAAADI. The CDR3 is made up of 13 amino acids. V was clipped by 3 bases and J by 5 bases, with 7 bases between them. This CDR3 reads CASSELGTGELFF. DNA for the CDR3: TGCGCCAGCAGTGAATTGGGGACCGGGGAGCTGTTTTTT.

The gene calls are TRBV5-8 and TRBJ1-5; 7 nucleotides agree with TRBD1. J gave up 1 base and V 4 bases, and 2 bases lay outside the gene matches. The CDR3 is 14 residues long. Germline assignment: CDR1 SGHTS and CDR2 YDEGEE. The CDR3 DNA follows: TGTGCCAGCAGCGTGGGACAGAGCAATCAGCCCCAGCATTTT. This codes for CASSVGQSNQPQHF.

Only one count was recorded for this clone. The chain is built from TRBV7-8 and TRBJ2-3; D remains unclear. This CDR3 contains 13 residues. V dropped 6 bases and J dropped 5 bases, with 12 bases sitting between them. CDR1 and CDR2 (germline): SGHVS, FQNEAQ. This CDR3 reads CASRPGGGDTQYF. In DNA, the CDR3 is TGTGCCAGCAGGCCCGGTGGCGGAGATACGCAGTATTTT.

The genes are TRBV7-9 and TRBJ2-1, with D perhaps matching TRBD1 (6 bases). V was shortened by 5 bases and J by 0 bases, with 17 bases between the two germline ends. This CDR3 contains 17 residues. From germline, CDR1 is SEHNR and CDR2 FQNEAQ (reference sequence). CDR3: CASSTTIRQDSYNEQFF. CDR3 bases: TGTGCCAGCAGCACGACGATCCGACAGGACTCCTACAATGAGCAGTTCTTC. The variable domain in full, with the rest retrieved from reference TRBV7-9 and TRBJ2-1, is DTGVSQNPRHKITKRGQNVTFRCDPISEHNRLYWYRQTLGQGPEFLTYFQNEAQLEKSRLLSDRFSAERPKGSFSTLEIQRTEQGDSAMYLCASSTTIRQDSYNEQFFGPGTRLTVL.

J is TRBJ1-3 and V is TRBV2; D ambiguous. V lost 3 bases to trimming and J lost 0 bases, with 15 bases between them. The CDR3 is 17 residues long. Germline V gene data show CDR1 as SNHLY and CDR2 as FYNNEI. The CDR3 bases are TGTGCCAGCAGTGATCCCTTGGGAACAACCTCTGGAAACACCATATATTTT. As protein: CASSDPLGTTSGNTIYF.

The chain joins TRBV30 to TRBJ1-4; the match to TRBD1 covers 9 bases. The CDR3 runs 16 residues. V lost 5 bases and J lost 8; bases outside the gene matches: 15. CDR1 is GTSNPN, CDR2 SVGIG, per germline (reference sequence). CDR3 protein: CAWGSRGGTGSEKLFF. DNA of the CDR3: TGTGCCTGGGGCTCCCGGGGTGGGACAGGGAGCGAAAAACTGTTTTTT.

The chain recombines TRBV29-1 with TRBJ1-3; D not certain. V lost 4 bases and J lost 0, with 7 bases in between. This CDR3 contains 13 residues. CDR1 is SQVTM, CDR2 ANQGSEA, per germline. The CDR3 nucleotides read TGCAGCGTTGGACCCAGCTCTGGAAACACCATATATTTT. Translation: CSVGPSSGNTIYF.

This clone showed up just a few times. The chain uses TRBV5-1 and TRBJ2-1; D unresolved. The V gene's germline CDR1 is SGHRS and CDR2 YFSETQ. This CDR3 region has 13 residues. The V end was cut by 5 bases, the J end by 7 bases, with 13 bases between. In nucleotides, the CDR3 is TGCGCCAGCAGTCTAGTCCCATCAAATGAGCAGTTCTTC. It encodes CASSLVPSNEQFF. Looking up the rest from reference TRBV5-1 and TRBJ2-1 gives the full variable domain: KAGVTQTPRYLIKTRGQQVTLSCSPISGHRSVSWYQQTPGQGLQFLFEYFSETQRNKGNFPGRFSGRQFSNSRSEMNVSTLELGDSALYLCASSLVPSNEQFFGPGTRLTVL.

The J gene is TRBJ1-3, the V gene TRBV5-6; D not resolved. Germline V gene sequence: CDR1 SGHDT, CDR2 YYEEEE. V was shortened by 2 bases and J by 2 bases, with 2 bases between the two germline ends. This CDR3 has 12 amino acids. The DNA for the CDR3 is TGTGCCAGCAGCTTTACTGGAAACACCATATATTTT. It encodes CASSFTGNTIYF.

The rearrangement joins TRBV18 to TRBJ2-2; maybe TRBD2 (6 bases). Trimming took 6 bases from V and 0 from J, leaving 11 bases between them. The V gene's germline CDR1 is KGHSH and CDR2 LQKENI. The CDR3 sequence is 15 residues long. CDR3 DNA: TGTGCCAGCTCCGGGGGTAGCGCGAACACCGGGGAGCTGTTTTTT. It translates to CASSGGSANTGELFF. Looking up the rest from reference TRBV18 and TRBJ2-2 gives the full variable domain: NAGVMQNPRHLVRRRGQEARLRCSPMKGHSHVYWYRQLPEEGLKFMVYLQKENIIDESGMPKERFSAEFPKEGPSILRIQQVVRGDSAAYFCASSGGSANTGELFFGEGSRLTVL.

The chain recombines TRBV28 with TRBJ1-4; 9 bases line up with TRBD1. The germline V gene encodes CDR1 MDHEN and CDR2 SYDVKM. This CDR3 has 15 amino acids. The junction had 7 bases not matched to a gene; V was cut back by 5 bases and J by 6 bases. As DNA, the CDR3 is TGTGCCAGCAGTCCTGGGGACAGGGATGATGAAAAACTGTTTTTT. Its translation: CASSPGDRDDEKLFF. Full variable domain (rest looked up from reference TRBV28 and TRBJ1-4): DVKVTQSSRYLVKRTGEKVFLECVQDMDHENMFWYRQDPGLGLRLIYFSYDVKMKEKGDIPEGYSVSREKKERFSLILESASTNQTSMYLCASSPGDRDDEKLFFGSGTQLSVL.

J is TRBJ2-2 and V is TRBV5-5; D remains ambiguous. Germline CDR1 and CDR2: SGHKS and YYEKEE (reference sequence). Trimming left V 0 bases short and J 4 bases short, with 4 bases between. The CDR3 length is 13 residues. The CDR3 here is CASSLVRTGELFF. The CDR3 DNA reads TGTGCCAGCAGCTTGGTTCGCACCGGGGAGCTGTTTTTT. Filled out from reference TRBV5-5 and TRBJ2-2, the complete variable domain reads DAGVTQSPTHLIKTRGQQVTLRCSPISGHKSVSWYQQVLGQGPQFIFQYYEKEERGRGNFPDRFSARQFPNYSSELNVNALLLGDSALYLCASSLVRTGELFFGEGSRLTVL.

For this clone: This sample includes further DNA sequences coding for the same CDR3. The genes are TRBV5-1 and TRBJ2-5; D is unresolved. Germline CDR1 and CDR2: SGHRS and YFSETQ. The CDR3 totals 17 residues. V lost 4 bases, J lost 5 bases, and 24 bases lay in between. CDR3 nucleotides: TGCGCCAGCAGCCTGGCCTCGGGCACTCCTGCGCGGGAGACCCAGTACTTC. Its translation: CASSLASGTPARETQYF.

This chain connects TRBV30 to TRBJ1-1; D possibly corresponds to TRBD1 (5 bases). CDR3 length equals 16 residues. V was shortened by 7 bases and J by 0 bases, with 21 bases between the two germline ends. Germline values: CDR1 GTSNPN, CDR2 SVGIG (reference sequence). CDR3 residues: CASDQGYTYMNTEAFF. The DNA of the CDR3 is TGTGCCTCCGACCAGGGCTACACATACATGAACACTGAAGCTTTCTTT.

J is TRBJ2-3 and V is TRBV9; TRBD1 or TRBD2 may be the D gene (5 bases each). The CDR3 extends over 16 amino acids. V dropped 9 bases and J dropped 0 bases, with 20 bases sitting between them. From germline, CDR1 is SGDLS and CDR2 YYNGEE. The CDR3 bases are TGTGCCACGGGGAAGGGGAGCGGATCTAGCACAGATACGCAGTATTTT. Amino acids: CATGKGSGSSTDTQYF.

The chain couples TRBV30 to TRBJ1-6, with 9 bases aligning to TRBD1. This CDR3 spans 15 amino acids. Germline values: CDR1 GTSNPN, CDR2 SVGIG (reference sequence). The V segment lost 7 bases and the J segment 4 bases; nucleotides outside the gene matches: 8. CDR3 DNA: TGTGCCTTGAGGACAGGGGCTCTTTATAATTCACCCCTCCACTTT. This encodes CALRTGALYNSPLHF.

The V gene is TRBV11-2, the J gene TRBJ2-1; D uncertain. V was clipped by 0 bases and J by 4 bases, with 4 bases between them. Per germline, CDR1 SGHAT and CDR2 FQNNGV. CDR3 length equals 13 residues. The CDR3 DNA reads as TGTGCCAGCAGCTTAGAACTGTACAATGAGCAGTTCTTC. This translates into CASSLELYNEQFF.

The sample holds one count of this clone. The chain links TRBV6-9 to TRBJ1-6; D gene unclear. CDR3 length: 15 residues. Trimming left V 4 bases short and J 7 bases short, with 14 bases between. Germline assignment: CDR1 MNHGY and CDR2 SVAAGI. The CDR3: CASSSPREPNSPLHF. CDR3 nucleotides: TGTGCCAGCAGTTCCCCCCGGGAGCCGAATTCACCCCTCCACTTT.

V usage is TRBV7-8 and J usage is TRBJ2-5, with unresolved D. The CDR3 spans 11 residues. With 3 bases removed from V and 4 bases from J, the gap between germline ends came to 3 bases. Germline assignment: CDR1 SGHVS and CDR2 FQNEAQ. The CDR3 loop reads CASSFGETQYF. The CDR3 DNA is TGTGCCAGCAGCTTTGGAGAGACCCAGTACTTC.

This sequence joins TRBV5-1 and TRBJ1-3; D may be TRBD1 (5 bases). In germline, CDR1 is SGHRS, CDR2 YFSETQ. V was cut by 0 bases and J by 1 base, with 8 bases left in between. CDR3 length: 15 residues. The CDR3 region is CASSLGSGSGNTIYF. The CDR3 region has the DNA TGCGCCAGCAGCTTGGGGTCAGGGTCTGGAAACACCATATATTTT. Supplemented by reference TRBV5-1 and TRBJ1-3, the full variable domain reads KAGVTQTPRYLIKTRGQQVTLSCSPISGHRSVSWYQQTPGQGLQFLFEYFSETQRNKGNFPGRFSGRQFSNSRSEMNVSTLELGDSALYLCASSLGSGSGNTIYFGEGSWLTVV.